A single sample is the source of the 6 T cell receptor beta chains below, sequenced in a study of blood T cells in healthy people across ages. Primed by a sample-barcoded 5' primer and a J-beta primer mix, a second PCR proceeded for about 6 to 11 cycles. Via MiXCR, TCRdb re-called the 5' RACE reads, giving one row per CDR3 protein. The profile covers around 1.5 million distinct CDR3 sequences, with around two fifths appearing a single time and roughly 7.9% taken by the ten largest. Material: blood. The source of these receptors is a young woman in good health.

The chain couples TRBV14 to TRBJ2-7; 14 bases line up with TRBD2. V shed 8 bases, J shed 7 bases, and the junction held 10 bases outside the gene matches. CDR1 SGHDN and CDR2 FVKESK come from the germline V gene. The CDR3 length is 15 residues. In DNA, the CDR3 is TGTGCCAGCGGGAGACTAGCGGGGGGGCCAGTTGAGCAGTACTTC. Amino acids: CASGRLAGGPVEQYF.

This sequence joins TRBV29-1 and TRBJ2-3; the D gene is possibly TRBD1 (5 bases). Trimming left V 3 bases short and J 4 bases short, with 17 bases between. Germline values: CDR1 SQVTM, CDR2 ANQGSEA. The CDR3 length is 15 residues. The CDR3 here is CSVDWTRVMADTQYF. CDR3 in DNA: TGCAGCGTTGACTGGACCAGGGTAATGGCAGATACGCAGTATTTT.

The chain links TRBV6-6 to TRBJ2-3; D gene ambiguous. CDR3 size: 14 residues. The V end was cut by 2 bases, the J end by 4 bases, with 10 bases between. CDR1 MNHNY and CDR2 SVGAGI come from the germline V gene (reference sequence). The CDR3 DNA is TGTGCCAGCAGTTACGCTGGGGTTTCAGATACGCAGTATTTT. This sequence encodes CASSYAGVSDTQYF.

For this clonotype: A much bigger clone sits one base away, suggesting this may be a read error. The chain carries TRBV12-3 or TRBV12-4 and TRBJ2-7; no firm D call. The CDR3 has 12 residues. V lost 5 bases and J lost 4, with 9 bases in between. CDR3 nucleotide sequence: TGTGCCAGCAGTATCGAAAGGTACGAGCAGTACTTC. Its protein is CASSIERYEQYF.

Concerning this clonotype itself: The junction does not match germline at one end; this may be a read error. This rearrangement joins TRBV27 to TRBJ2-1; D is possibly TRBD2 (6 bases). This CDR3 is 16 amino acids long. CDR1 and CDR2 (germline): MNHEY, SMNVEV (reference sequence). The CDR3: CASSFTGRPSCNEQFF. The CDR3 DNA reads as TGTGCCAGCAGTTTTACCGGGAGACCTTCCTGCAATGAGCAGTTCTTC.

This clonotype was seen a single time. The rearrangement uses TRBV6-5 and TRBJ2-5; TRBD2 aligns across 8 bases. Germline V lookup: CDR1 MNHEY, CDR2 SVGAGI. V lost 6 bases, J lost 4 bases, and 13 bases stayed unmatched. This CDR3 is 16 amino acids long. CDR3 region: CASSHASGGARETQYF. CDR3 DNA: TGTGCCAGCAGCCACGCATCCGGGGGGGCAAGAGAGACCCAGTACTTC.